This T cell receptor beta chain was sequenced for a study of OX40 agonist ivuxolimab in advanced cancers. Study-wide context: Ivuxolimab, which targeted the costimulatory receptor OX40 (CD134), was an agonistic, fully human IgG2 monoclonal antibody. The monotherapy dose-escalation portion (N ≈ 50 patients) of the phase I ivuxolimab trial is reported in the paper. In the dose-escalation cohort, around four fifths of patients were male, and the mean age was roughly 60 years with a range of roughly 20 to 85. Partial responses were achieved by three dose-escalation patients, of whom one had hepatocellular carcinoma and two had cutaneous melanoma. Of the approximately 50 dose-escalation patients, hepatocellular carcinoma was present in around 20, melanoma in around 15, renal cell carcinoma in 9 and head and neck cancer in 9. Intravenous ivuxolimab was administered to patients every 2 weeks at six dose levels: 0.01, 0.1, 0.3, 1.5, 3 and 10 mg/kg. The purpose of peripheral TCRbeta sequencing was to test whether ivuxolimab changed TCR sequence diversity and led to clonal T-cell expansion. Patients were allowed to have had prior anti-PD-1, anti-PD-L1 or anti-CTLA-4 therapy, and approximately 40% of the dose-escalation patients had previously received checkpoint inhibitors.

The trial excluded patients who had a history of autoimmune disease or were on systemic immunosuppression. Peripheral blood for TCR sequencing was drawn from every dose cohort at baseline, at cycle 4 day 1 and at cycle 7 day 1. Samples were obtained from an open-label, multicenter, first-in-human phase I dose-escalation trial of ivuxolimab. Adults with locally advanced or metastatic head and neck squamous cell, hepatocellular, melanoma or renal cell carcinoma were enrolled in the trial. CD4+ and CD8+ T cells were sorted separately from peripheral blood before TCR sequencing. As concerns this clone: Its antigen is unknown. No clone much larger than this one lies a single base away; base qualities are absent.

Genomic DNA was extracted from sorted cells for sequencing of the TCRbeta CDR3 region. The immunoSEQ Assay was used to sequence the TCRbeta CDR3 regions. In its TCRdb copy, this immuneACCESS table keeps in-frame sequences only and misses some clones. Where compared with another copy, unresolved V genes explain less than half of these, and the others have no known cause. The sample data list roughly 20,000 clones, and roughly 82% of these were observed just once. Roughly 3% of the sample goes to the ten largest clones. Points the paper makes about the study in general: After ivuxolimab, expanded clones were on average more numerous among CD8+ T cells than among CD4+ T cells. In the 0.1-3.0 mg/kg groups, partial responders had among the lowest normalized peripheral clonal expansion, particularly in CD8+ T cells. The antigen specificity of the clonally expanded peripheral T cells was not determined. Low levels of normalized T-cell clonal expansion were also seen in some nonresponding patients. At doses of 0.1 to 3.0 mg/kg, clonal expansion of both CD4+ and CD8+ T cells in blood was seen between baseline and week 6.

Looking up the germline V gene yields CDR1 MDHEN and CDR2 SYDVKM. V gives up 5 bases and J gives up 5 bases, and the segment between their germline ends measures 16 bases. From cysteine to phenylalanine, the CDR3 is 14 amino acids long. Left in the record is the CDR3 DNA by itself, 42 bases read in frame from the first base. This sequence was found in an adult with an advanced solid tumor such as melanoma, head and neck, liver or kidney cancer. The rearranged segments are TRBV28 and TRBJ2-7; perhaps TRBD1 is the D gene, with 6 bases matching. The specimen was CD4+ or CD8+ T cells sorted from blood, collected in a trial of the OX40 agonist ivuxolimab. The DNA is TGTGCCAGCAGTCCCCTGGGGCAGGGGCACGAGCAGTACTTC. This is translated as CASSPLGQGHEQYF. With the portions outside the CDR3 filled from the reference TRBV28 and TRBJ2-7 genes, the complete variable region becomes DVKVTQSSRYLVKRTGEKVFLECVQDMDHENMFWYRQDPGLGLRLIYFSYDVKMKEKGDIPEGYSVSREKKERFSLILESASTNQTSMYLCASSPLGQGHEQYFGPGTRLTVT.